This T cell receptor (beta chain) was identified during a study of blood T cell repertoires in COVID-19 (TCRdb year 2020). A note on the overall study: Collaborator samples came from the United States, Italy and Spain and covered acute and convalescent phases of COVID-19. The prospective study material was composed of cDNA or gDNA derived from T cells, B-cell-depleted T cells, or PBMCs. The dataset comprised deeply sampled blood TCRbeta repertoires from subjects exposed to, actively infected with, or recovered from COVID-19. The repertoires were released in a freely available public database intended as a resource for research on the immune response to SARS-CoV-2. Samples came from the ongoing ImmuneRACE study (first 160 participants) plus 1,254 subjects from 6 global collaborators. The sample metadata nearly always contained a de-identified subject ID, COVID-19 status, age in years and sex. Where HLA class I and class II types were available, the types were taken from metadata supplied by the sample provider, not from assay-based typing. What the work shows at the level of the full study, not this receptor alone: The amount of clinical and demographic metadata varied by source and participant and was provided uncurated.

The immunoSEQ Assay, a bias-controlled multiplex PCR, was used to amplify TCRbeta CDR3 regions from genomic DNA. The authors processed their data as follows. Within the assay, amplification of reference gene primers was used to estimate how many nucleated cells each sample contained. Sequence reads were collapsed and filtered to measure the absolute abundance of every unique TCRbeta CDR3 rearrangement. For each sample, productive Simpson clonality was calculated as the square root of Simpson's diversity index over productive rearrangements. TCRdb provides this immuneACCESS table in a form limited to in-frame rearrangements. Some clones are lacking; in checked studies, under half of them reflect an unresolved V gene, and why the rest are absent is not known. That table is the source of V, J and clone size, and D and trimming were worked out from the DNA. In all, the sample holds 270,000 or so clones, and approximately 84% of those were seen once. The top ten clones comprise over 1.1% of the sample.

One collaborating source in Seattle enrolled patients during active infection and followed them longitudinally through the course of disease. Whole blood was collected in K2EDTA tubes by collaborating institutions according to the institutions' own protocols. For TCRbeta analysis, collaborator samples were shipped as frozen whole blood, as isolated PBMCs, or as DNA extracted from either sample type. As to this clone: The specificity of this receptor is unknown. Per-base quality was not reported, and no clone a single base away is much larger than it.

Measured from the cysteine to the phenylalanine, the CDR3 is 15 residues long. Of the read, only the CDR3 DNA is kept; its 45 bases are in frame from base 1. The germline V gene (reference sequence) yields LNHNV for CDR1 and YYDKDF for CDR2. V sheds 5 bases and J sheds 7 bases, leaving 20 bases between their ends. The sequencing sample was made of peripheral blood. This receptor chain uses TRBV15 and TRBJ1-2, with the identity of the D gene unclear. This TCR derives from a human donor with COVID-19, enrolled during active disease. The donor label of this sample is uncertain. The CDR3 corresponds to CATSDALGRTRGYTF. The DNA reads TGTGCCACCAGCGATGCCTTAGGACGGACTCGTGGCTACACCTTC.